This T cell receptor beta chain was found in a study of T cells in Graves' hyperthyroidism and ophthalmopathy. Whole-study results and caveats: Using 13 V-J features, a model discriminated ophthalmopathy from stable hyperthyroidism.

Reasons for excluding patients were uncontrolled infection, other autoimmune disease, pregnancy or lactation. Together with thyroid ultrasound, orbital computed tomography, serum thyroxine and TRAb, clinical symptoms were used for diagnoses. It was RNA transcripts that yielded the amplified TCR beta CDR3 regions. First-round RT-PCR of the TCR CDR3 relied on the HTBI primer set. TCRdb re-analysed the multiplex PCR reads in MiXCR, keeping a single row per CDR3 protein. The repertoire consists of 500,000 to 650,000 distinct CDR3 sequences, with over 35% occurring once and the leading ten covering roughly 45%. Trimming stripped 0 bases from V and 1 base from J, with 1 base between. Germline lookup yields CDR1 SGDLS and CDR2 YYNGEE. CDR3 length: 12 amino acids. This clonotype was detected many times. The target antigen is unknown.

The material sequenced was peripheral blood or thyroid tissue (not recorded which). The rearrangement uses TRBV9 and TRBJ2-5; D unresolved. The clonotype was recovered from an adult woman with Graves' disease, either hyperthyroidism or ophthalmopathy (not recorded which). The DNA of the CDR3 is TGTGCCAGCAGCGTAGGCCAAGAGACCCAGTACTTC. Encoded protein: CASSVGQETQYF.